The 20 T cell receptor beta chains listed next were all sequenced from one sample in a study of T cell responses to AZD1222 COVID-19 vaccine. Only in-frame clones appear in the TCRdb table, and some are missing; sequencing was by immunoSEQ multiplex PCR. Counted here are about 56,000 clones, approximately 86% occurring once; the ten biggest clones make up 6.9%. The sequencing used peripheral blood, collected 28 days after the second AZD1222 dose. These receptors came from an adult who received the AZD1222 COVID-19 vaccine.

J is TRBJ2-1 and V is TRBV7-2, with 8 bases matching TRBD1. Germline assignment: CDR1 SGHTA and CDR2 FQGNSA. The ends lost 7 bases at V and 1 base at J; junction bases unmatched: 6. The CDR3 extends over 15 amino acids. The CDR3: CASTFNRGSYNEQFF. The CDR3 nucleotides read TGTGCCAGCACCTTTAACAGGGGGTCCTACAATGAGCAGTTCTTC.

The chain couples TRBV28 to TRBJ1-4; D is possibly TRBD1 (6 bases). The V end lost 4 bases, the J end lost 7 bases, and 16 bases lay between the germline ends. There are 15 residues in the CDR3. The germline gives CDR1 MDHEN, CDR2 SYDVKM. CDR3 residues: CASSSPAGGREKLFF. The CDR3 DNA reads TGTGCCAGCAGTTCCCCCGCGGGGGGGCGTGAAAAACTGTTTTTT.

This chain links TRBV12-3 or TRBV12-4 with TRBJ2-7, with D perhaps TRBD2 (5 bases). The V and J ends lost 5 bases and 8 bases respectively, with 13 bases between them. The CDR3 has 12 amino acids. CDR3 residues: CASSRMRVQQYF. CDR3 bases: TGTGCCAGCAGTAGAATGAGGGTGCAGCAGTACTTC.

The chain recombines TRBV7-2 with TRBJ1-1; TRBD1 matches at 7 bases. Germline V gene sequence: CDR1 SGHTA, CDR2 FQGNSA. The CDR3 contains 15 residues. V gave up 2 bases and J gave up 1 base; unmatched junction bases: 4. In nucleotides, the CDR3 is TGTGCCAGCAGCTTATCAGGGGGGGCGAACACTGAAGCTTTCTTT. Its translation: CASSLSGGANTEAFF.

V gene TRBV6-5 combines with J gene TRBJ1-2, with 7 positions matching TRBD1. V lost 5 bases to trimming and J lost 6 bases; unmatched junction nucleotides: 6. CDR1 MNHEY and CDR2 SVGAGI come from the germline V gene. There are 13 residues in the CDR3. CDR3 DNA sequence: TGTGCCAGCAGTCGACAGGGTTTAGATGGCTACACCTTC. Its protein product is CASSRQGLDGYTF.

The V and J genes are TRBV5-8 and TRBJ1-2; 9 bases are a match to TRBD1. The CDR3 consists of 15 residues. Trimming removed 4 bases from V and 6 bases from J; junction bases left unmatched: 10. Germline CDR1 is SGHTS and CDR2 is YDEGEE. In DNA form, the CDR3 reads TGTGCCAGCAGCGCTCTAGGACAGGGGACGGATGGCTACACCTTC. Translation: CASSALGQGTDGYTF. Drawing the rest from reference TRBV5-8 and TRBJ1-2, the complete variable domain is EAGVTQSPTHLIKTRGQQATLRCSPISGHTSVYWYQQALGLGLQFLLWYDEGEERNRGNFPPRFSGRQFPNYSSELNVNALELEDSALYLCASSALGQGTDGYTFGSGTRLTVV.

The chain joins TRBV2 to TRBJ1-5; TRBD1 agrees at 10 bases. The germline CDR1 and CDR2 sequences are SNHLY and FYNNEI. This CDR3 spans 14 amino acids. Germline trimming cut 4 bases from V and 4 bases from J; bases unmatched to any gene: 1. This chain's CDR3 is CASSGTGGNQPQHF. In nucleotides, the CDR3 is TGTGCCAGCAGTGGGACAGGGGGGAATCAGCCCCAGCATTTT.

The chain couples TRBV19 to TRBJ2-1; D gene ambiguous. CDR3 length: 13 amino acids. Per germline, CDR1 LNHDA and CDR2 SQIVND (reference sequence). Trimming left V 3 bases short and J 4 bases short, with 7 bases between. CDR3 sequence reads: CASSIRPYNEQFF. The CDR3 DNA is TGTGCCAGTAGTATCAGACCTTACAATGAGCAGTTCTTC. The full variable domain, completed using reference TRBV19 and TRBJ2-1, is DGGITQSPKYLFRKEGQNVTLSCEQNLNHDAMYWYRQDPGQGLRLIYYSQIVNDFQKGDIAEGYSVSREKKESFPLTVTSAQKNPTAFYLCASSIRPYNEQFFGPGTRLTVL.

This clone occurred a few times. The chain carries TRBV7-2 and TRBJ2-2; no firm D call. Trimming removed 7 bases at V and 2 bases at J, with 11 bases between. This CDR3 is 14 amino acids long. Per germline, CDR1 SGHTA and CDR2 FQGNSA. CDR3 sequence reads: CASTPAINTGELFF. CDR3 DNA: TGTGCCAGCACGCCGGCGATAAACACCGGGGAGCTGTTTTTT.

This clone was found once. The chain employs TRBV13 and TRBJ2-3; 12 positions agree with TRBD2. The CDR3 contains 17 residues. V shed 8 bases, J shed 3 bases, and the junction held 12 bases outside the gene matches. Germline CDR1 reads PRHDT; CDR2 reads FYEKMQ (reference sequence). The CDR3 loop reads CASEAWTSGIYTDTQYF. CDR3 sequence (DNA): TGTGCCAGCGAAGCCTGGACTAGCGGGATCTATACAGATACGCAGTATTTT.

This chain uses TRBV19 with TRBJ1-5, with 7 bases that match TRBD1. From germline, CDR1 is LNHDA and CDR2 SQIVND (reference sequence). Losses at the gene ends were 6 bases for V and 4 bases for J; bases not matched to a gene: 12. This CDR3 has 16 residues. The CDR3 bases are TGTGCCAGTAGGAAAAGGGGGACAGTAAATAATCAGCCCCAGCATTTT. Encoded protein: CASRKRGTVNNQPQHF.

V usage is TRBV6-5 and J usage is TRBJ1-3, with D possibly matching TRBD1 (5 bases). Trimming took 8 bases from V and 4 from J, leaving 9 bases between them. The CDR3 is 12 residues long. Germline loops: CDR1 MNHEY, CDR2 SVGAGI. CDR3 coding DNA: TGTGCCAGCCGGGGGGAGGGAAACACCATATATTTT. It yields the protein CASRGEGNTIYF.

The chain recombines TRBV11-3 with TRBJ2-3, with 7 bases fitting TRBD1. V gave up 5 bases and J gave up 5 bases; unmatched junction bases: 13. Germline assignment: CDR1 SGHNT and CDR2 YENEEA. This CDR3 has 16 amino acids. DNA for the CDR3: TGTGCCAGCAGCCTCACAGGGGACCCTAGGGAAGATACGCAGTATTTT. This gives the protein CASSLTGDPREDTQYF.

The chain couples TRBV10-3 to TRBJ1-3; D gene ambiguous. From germline, CDR1 is ENHRY and CDR2 SYGVKD. Trimming took 6 bases from V and 4 from J, leaving 13 bases between them. The CDR3 spans 14 residues. CDR3 loop: CAISARSGGNTIYF. For the CDR3, the DNA is TGTGCCATCAGCGCGAGATCGGGGGGAAACACCATATATTTT.

V usage is TRBV18 and J usage is TRBJ2-1; 9 bases fit TRBD1. There are 16 residues in the CDR3. J gave up 7 bases and V 1 base, and 8 bases lay outside the gene matches. CDR1 and CDR2 from the germline V gene are KGHSH and LQKENI. The DNA of the CDR3 is TGTGCCAGCTCACCACAACAGGGGGCGTATTCAAATGAGCAGTTCTTC. This codes for CASSPQQGAYSNEQFF.

This chain connects TRBV7-3 to TRBJ2-1, with TRBD2 matching 12 bases. V shed 6 bases, J shed 2 bases, and the junction held 8 bases outside the gene matches. Looked up from germline, CDR1 is SGHTA and CDR2 is FQGTGA. The CDR3 is made up of 17 amino acids. CDR3 in DNA: TGTGCCAGCAGGGAGAGACTAGCGGGAGATGCCTACAATGAGCAGTTCTTC. Its protein is CASRERLAGDAYNEQFF.

V and J are TRBV6-5 and TRBJ1-2; D ambiguous. From germline, CDR1 is MNHEY and CDR2 SVGAGI. The CDR3 consists of 13 residues. Trimming cost V 6 bases and J 2 bases, with 10 bases left between them. This chain's CDR3 is CASRGSGNYGYTF. DNA for the CDR3: TGTGCCAGCAGGGGAAGTGGGAACTATGGCTACACCTTC.

This clone showed up just once. The chain uses TRBV19 and TRBJ2-7; TRBD2 is a possible D gene (6 bases). CDR1 is LNHDA and CDR2 is SQIVND in the germline V gene (reference sequence). V lost 6 bases, J lost 1 base, and 13 bases lay in between. The CDR3 covers 14 residues. CDR3 DNA: TGTGCCAGTAGCTTCGGAGGGTCTTCCTACGAGCAGTACTTC. Protein: CASSFGGSSYEQYF.

The V and J genes are TRBV20-1 and TRBJ2-7, with unresolved D. The germline gives CDR1 DFQATT, CDR2 SNEGSKA (reference sequence). V dropped 3 bases and J dropped 4 bases, with 7 bases sitting between them. The CDR3 is 11 residues long. CDR3 region: CSASIGYEQYF. CDR3 bases: TGCAGTGCTAGTATCGGGTACGAGCAGTACTTC.

The chain is built from TRBV3-1 (or the pseudogene TRBV3-2) and TRBJ1-5, with D unresolved. The V end was cut by 0 bases, the J end by 4 bases, with 10 bases between. Germline V gene lookup returns CDR1 LGHDT and CDR2 YNNKEL (reference sequence). This CDR3 is 15 amino acids long. CDR3 sequence (DNA): TGTGCCAGCAGCCAAGACTCGGTAAGAAATCAGCCCCAGCATTTT. Protein: CASSQDSVRNQPQHF.